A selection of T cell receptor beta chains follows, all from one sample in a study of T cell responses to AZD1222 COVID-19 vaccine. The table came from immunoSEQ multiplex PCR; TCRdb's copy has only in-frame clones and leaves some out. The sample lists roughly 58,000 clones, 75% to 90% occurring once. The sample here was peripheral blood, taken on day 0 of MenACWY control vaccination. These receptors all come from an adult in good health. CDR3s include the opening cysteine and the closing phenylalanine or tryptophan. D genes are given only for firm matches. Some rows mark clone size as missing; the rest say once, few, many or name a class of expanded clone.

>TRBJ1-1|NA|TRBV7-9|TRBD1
TGTGCCAGCAGTCCCAGGACAGGTGAAGCTTTCTTT
CASSPRTGEAFF
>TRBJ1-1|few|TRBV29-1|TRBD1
TGCAGCGTCTTTGTCGGGACAGGGAACACTGAAGCTTTCTTT
CSVFVGTGNTEAFF
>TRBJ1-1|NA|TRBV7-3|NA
TGTGCCAGCAGGGTACAGGGTAGGGAAGACACTGAAGCTTTCTTT
CASRVQGREDTEAFF
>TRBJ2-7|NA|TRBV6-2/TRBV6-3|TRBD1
TGTGCCAGCAGTTACCCGAGACAGGGGGCCAACGAGCAGTACTTC
CASSYPRQGANEQYF
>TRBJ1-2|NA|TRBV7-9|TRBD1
TGTGCCAGCAGCTTACTGGGACAGGATCTCTATGGCTACACCTTC
CASSLLGQDLYGYTF
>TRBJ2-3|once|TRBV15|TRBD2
TGTGCCACCAGCAGGCGGACTAGCGAGGTCACAGATACGCAGTATTTT
CATSRRTSEVTDTQYF
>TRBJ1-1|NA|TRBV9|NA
TGTGCCAGCAGCACCCAGGGGAGGGGGACTGAAGCTTTCTTT
CASSTQGRGTEAFF
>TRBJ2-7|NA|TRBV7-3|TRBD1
TGTGCCAGCAGCCGACCGGGACAGGGGGTTTACGAGCAGTACTTC
CASSRPGQGVYEQYF
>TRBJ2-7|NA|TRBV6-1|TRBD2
TGTGCCAGCAGTGACGCGGTAGCGGGAGGACGGGAGCAGTACTTC
CASSDAVAGGREQYF
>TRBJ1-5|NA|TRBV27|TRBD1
TGTGCCAGCAGTTCCTGGACAGGGAATCAGCCCCAGCATTTT
CASSSWTGNQPQHF
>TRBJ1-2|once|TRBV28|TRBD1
TGTGCCAGCAGTTCATTAGGGACAGGGGTATTTGGGGACTATGGCTACACCTTC
CASSSLGTGVFGDYGYTF
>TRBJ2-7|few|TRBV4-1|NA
TGCGCCAGCAGCCGGGGGGCGGGAGAAGGATACGAGCAGTACTTC
CASSRGAGEGYEQYF
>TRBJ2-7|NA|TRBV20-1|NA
TGCAGCTCCCTTAGCTCCTACGAGCAGTACTTC
CSSLSSYEQYF
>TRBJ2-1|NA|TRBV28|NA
TGTGCCAGCGGCACCAACAATGAGCAGTTCTTC
CASGTNNEQFF
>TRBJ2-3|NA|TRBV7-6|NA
TGTGCCAGCAGCTTGGAAGATACGCAGTATTTT
CASSLEDTQYF
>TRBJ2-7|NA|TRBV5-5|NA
TGTGCCAGCAGCTTGGATGGGGGGATCTCCTACGAGCAGTACTTC
CASSLDGGISYEQYF
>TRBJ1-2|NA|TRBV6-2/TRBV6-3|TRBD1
TGTGCCAGCAGTTACCGCCTTCGACAGGGTGATGGCTACACCTTC
CASSYRLRQGDGYTF
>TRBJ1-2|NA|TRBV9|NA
TGTGCCAGCAGCGTCCGCCAGTCGGACAGCTATGGCTACACCTTC
CASSVRQSDSYGYTF